The source of this TCR beta chain is a study of T cell responses to AZD1222 COVID-19 vaccine listed by TCRdb under 2021. General notes on the study: AZD1222 recipients with second doses at about 4 weeks or about 12 weeks were pooled, because spike-specific TCR depth and breadth did not differ between schedules. TCR sequencing covered some 240 trial participants: 200 to 210 given two doses of AZD1222 and about 26 given two doses of MenACWY control vaccine. Trial participants were enrolled by age into 18-55, 56-69 and 70-plus year subgroups, with 148, 28 and 57 TCR-sequenced participants respectively. The investigation overall reported the following: After two AZD1222 doses, spike-specific TCR breadth and depth were significantly higher than at day 0 and than in MenACWY recipients. No day 14 peak-response samples were available, so repertoires were characterized only after the peak T cell response. Only five or six AZD1222 recipients were SARS-CoV-2 seropositive at baseline, limiting conclusions about previously exposed vaccinees. The 56-69-year group was small, and its depth increase did not reach significance, likely because of low power. Most participants were white British and females outnumbered males, and the authors suggested that clonal diversity may have been underestimated. Nearly half of unique spike-specific TCRs reportedly recognized epitopes outside regions mutated in the B.1.351 and B.1.1.7 variants. Vaccine-associated CD4 TCRs spanned the whole spike protein, with dominant responses in regions 160-218 and 743-854.

The CDR3 goes from the cysteine to the phenylalanine over 16 residues. The sequence is cut down to CDR3 DNA, 48 bases in frame from base 1. V is trimmed back by 4 bases and J by 4 bases, and the junction contains 12 bases that no gene match accounts for. From the germline V gene, CDR1 is SGHVS and CDR2 is FNYEAQ. In light of the paper, this sample's time point label describes: baseline before first vaccination. The vaccinee samples were drawn from two UK trials, COV001 and COV002, one of which was a single-blind randomized controlled phase 2/3 trial testing AZD1222 (ChAdOx1 nCoV-19) in healthy adults. Trial participant PBMC samples were collected at day 0 and day 28 after the second dose for TCRbeta chain sequencing. The CDR3 regions of human TCRbeta chains were analyzed by immunosequencing. The study's processing was this. TCRs in the repertoires were compared against a reference library of SARS-CoV-2-specific TCRs that had been generated with the MIRA antigen-specificity platform. Breadth meant the fraction of unique TCRs that were SARS-CoV-2-associated, whereas depth meant the fraction of total T cells that were SARS-CoV-2-associated. Using the MIRA data, every spike-specific TCR was mapped to the spike region that the TCR reacted to and assigned to either a CD4 or a CD8 class. Log10-transformed breadth and depth values were compared by one-way ANOVA with Sidak's multiple comparisons tests. The table comes from immuneACCESS by way of TCRdb, which keeps in-frame sequences with V and J called. Part of the clones is missing from these tables; in studies checked, under half for an unresolved V gene and the rest for unknown reasons. Clone size and V and J calls were adopted from that table, with D and trimming inferred from the DNA. Within this sample are approximately 160,000 clones, with around 92% of them counted one time only. The ten largest account for approximately 1% of the sample.

Of note for this clone: There is no known antigen for this receptor. Base qualities are not at hand, and no much larger clone is one base apart.

The sequence links TRBV7-6 to TRBJ2-5, with TRBD1 identical over 7 junction bases. This TCR was sampled from an adult in good health. The material sequenced was peripheral blood, taken on day 0 of AZD1222 vaccination. CDR3 sequence: CASSSLPPAGGETQYF. The nucleotide sequence is given as TGTGCCAGCAGCTCCCTTCCCCCGGCAGGGGGAGAGACCCAGTACTTC.